This passage covers 10 T cell receptor beta chains from one sample sequenced in a study of human T cells and chemical hapten exposure. MiXCR, run by TCRdb on the RACE reads, gives a single entry per CDR3 protein. The sample holds 65,000 to 95,000 distinct CDR3 sequences, less than 8.5% seen once. Time point meaning: patch test 2, 6 weeks after DPC sensitization. The treatment here: therapeutic diphenylcyclopropenone sensitization with weekly scalp DPC. Sequencing was performed on whole blood, taken in connection with sensitization to the hapten diphenylcyclopropenone (DPC). These receptors were taken from a woman in her 30s with alopecia areata. Some clones in this sample may be carry-over from other donors' samples.

This clonotype was found a few times. The chain uses TRBV29-1 and TRBJ1-3; tentatively, D is TRBD1 (5 bases). Per germline, CDR1 SQVTM and CDR2 ANQGSEA. V dropped 7 bases and J dropped 0 bases, with 10 bases sitting between them. This CDR3 comprises 13 residues. The CDR3 bases are TGCAGCGCGGGACGGGACTCTGGAAACACCATATATTTT. This translates into CSAGRDSGNTIYF.

The sample holds many counts of this clonotype. The chain carries TRBV12-3 or TRBV12-4 and TRBJ2-1; maybe TRBD2 (7 bases). Trimming took 4 bases from V and 14 from J, leaving 12 bases between them. The CDR3 has 11 amino acids. The CDR3 coding sequence is TGTGCCAGCAGTTGGGGGGGGGCGAAGTTCTTC. Protein product: CASSWGGAKFF.

This clonotype has only a few counts. The chain combines TRBV19 with TRBJ1-6, with unresolved D. The length of the CDR3 is 13 residues. With 7 bases removed from V and 8 bases from J, the gap between germline ends came to 12 bases. CDR1 and CDR2 (germline): LNHDA, SQIVND (reference sequence). Written as DNA, the CDR3 is TGTGCCAGTAAGCTTAGGATTTATTCACCCCTCCACTTT. This codes for CASKLRIYSPLHF.

This chain connects TRBV7-9 to TRBJ2-6; no firm D call. The germline CDR1 and CDR2 sequences are SEHNR and FQNEAQ (reference sequence). This CDR3 has 15 residues. The ends were cut back, 1 base at V and 2 bases at J, with 6 bases in the middle. CDR3 DNA: TGTGCCAGCAGCTTAGTATCTACTGGGGCCAACGTCCTGACTTTC. Translating it yields CASSLVSTGANVLTF.

This chain links TRBV29-1 with TRBJ2-4; the D gene is possibly TRBD1 (5 bases). Germline values: CDR1 SQVTM, CDR2 ANQGSEA. Trimming pared 2 bases from V and 0 bases from J, leaving 8 bases between. The CDR3 length is 14 residues. CDR3 region: CSVEKGLAKNIQYF. CDR3 nucleotide sequence: TGCAGCGTTGAAAAGGGGTTAGCCAAAAACATTCAGTACTTC.

This clonotype was recorded many times. J is TRBJ1-2 and V is TRBV28; 8 bases match TRBD1. Germline CDR1 and CDR2: MDHEN and SYDVKM. The CDR3 is 14 amino acids. V lost 9 bases and J lost 1; bases outside the gene matches: 7. Written as DNA, the CDR3 is TGTGCCAGTCTAGACACAGGGGGTAACTATGGCTACACCTTC. It codes for CASLDTGGNYGYTF.

To note about this clonotype: One base away lies a much larger clone, so this may be a sequencing read error. The rearrangement joins TRBV13 to TRBJ1-4, with D hard to call. Germline values: CDR1 PRHDT, CDR2 FYEKMQ (reference sequence). Trimming removed 8 bases from V and 4 bases from J, with 8 bases in between. The CDR3 has 12 residues. As DNA, the CDR3 is TGTGCCAGCGGGTGGGATAATGAAAAACTGTTTTTT. The encoded protein is CASGWDNEKLFF.

This clonotype was seen many times. V and J are TRBV5-1 and TRBJ1-5; weak D call: TRBD1 (6 bases). The V end was cut by 4 bases, the J end by 2 bases, with 13 bases between. The length of the CDR3 is 15 residues. Germline V gene data show CDR1 as SGHRS and CDR2 as YFSETQ. In DNA form, the CDR3 reads TGCGCCAGCAGCCCTCAGGGGTCCGGCAATCAGCCCCAGCATTTT. As protein: CASSPQGSGNQPQHF.

This clonotype has at least ten counts. The chain is built from TRBV20-1 and TRBJ2-5, with TRBD2 matching over 12 bases. This CDR3 is built from 17 residues. V trimming: 1 base; J trimming: 5 bases; junction bases outside the gene matches: 11. Germline CDR1 reads DFQATT; CDR2 reads SNEGSKA (reference sequence). This chain's CDR3 is CSARGLAGGPIQETQYF. In nucleotides, the CDR3 is TGCAGTGCTAGAGGGCTAGCGGGGGGGCCCATTCAGGAGACCCAGTACTTC.

This clonotype has at least ten counts. The chain uses TRBV7-9 and TRBJ2-1, with 9 bases aligning to TRBD1. The CDR3 covers 15 residues. Trimming cost V 5 bases and J 3 bases; bases outside gene matches: 5. Germline V gene sequence: CDR1 SEHNR, CDR2 FQNEAQ (reference sequence). The CDR3 sequence is CASSGGTGYYNEQFF. The CDR3 nucleotides read TGTGCCAGCAGCGGGGGGACAGGGTACTACAATGAGCAGTTCTTC.